A single sample is the source of the 24 T cell receptor beta chains below, sequenced in a study of T cells in pancreatic ductal adenocarcinoma. The selected patients with pancreatic ductal adenocarcinoma had surgery but no neoadjuvant therapy. Sequencing used immunoSEQ multiplex PCR; TCRdb keeps in-frame clones, though not all of them. The sample holds 100,000 or so clones, 90% to 95% seen once. Sequencing was performed on PBMCs. These TCRs come from a human donor with pancreatic ductal adenocarcinoma.

This sequence joins TRBV30 and TRBJ1-4, with a tentative D call TRBD1 (6 bases). The CDR3 has 13 residues. Germline CDR1 and CDR2: GTSNPN and SVGIG (reference sequence). V dropped 2 bases and J dropped 7 bases, with 11 bases sitting between them. CDR3 sequence: CAWSTGGREKLFF. In DNA form, the CDR3 reads TGTGCCTGGAGTACGGGGGGGCGTGAAAAACTGTTTTTT.

The V gene is TRBV10-3, the J gene TRBJ2-1; D may be TRBD1 (5 bases). Germline CDR1 ENHRY, CDR2 SYGVKD. Deletions cut 10 bases from V and 9 bases from J, with 16 bases between. The CDR3 is 12 residues long. Here the CDR3 DNA reads TGTGCCACTCCAGCGCAGGGCCCTGAGCAGTTCTTC. Protein product: CATPAQGPEQFF.

The sample holds one count of this clone. This chain uses TRBV19 with TRBJ2-3; 9 nucleotides line up with TRBD2. The CDR3 loop spans 18 amino acids. V lost 5 bases and J lost 3; bases outside the gene matches: 15. Per the germline V gene, CDR1 is LNHDA and CDR2 is SQIVND (reference sequence). The CDR3 sequence is CASSQGGAGGPWTDTQYF. The CDR3 DNA sequence: TGTGCCAGTAGTCAAGGCGGGGCGGGAGGGCCATGGACAGATACGCAGTATTTT.

The chain employs TRBV7-9 and TRBJ1-4; D unresolved. Trimming took 1 base from V and 4 from J, leaving 10 bases between them. CDR1 is SEHNR, CDR2 FQNEAQ, per germline (reference sequence). This CDR3 is built from 15 residues. For the CDR3, the DNA is TGTGCCAGCAGCTTAGTAACATCCAGTAATGAAAAACTGTTTTTT. It specifies CASSLVTSSNEKLFF. Variable domain in full (rest from reference TRBV7-9 and TRBJ1-4): DTGVSQNPRHKITKRGQNVTFRCDPISEHNRLYWYRQTLGQGPEFLTYFQNEAQLEKSRLLSDRFSAERPKGSFSTLEIQRTEQGDSAMYLCASSLVTSSNEKLFFGSGTQLSVL.

As regards this clone: Other DNA sequences in this specimen translate into the identical CDR3. J is TRBJ2-2 and V is TRBV6-6; TRBD1 is a possible D gene (5 bases). The V end lost 0 bases, the J end lost 3 bases, and 5 bases lay between the germline ends. Germline CDR1 and CDR2: MNHNY and SVGAGI (reference sequence). CDR3 length: 14 residues. CDR3 amino acids: CASSYSRDTGELFF. CDR3 bases: TGTGCCAGCAGTTACTCCAGGGACACCGGGGAGCTGTTTTTT.

This clone was detected only a few times. Other nucleotide sequences in the sample specify the same CDR3. The genes are TRBV7-9 and TRBJ2-3; D call uncertain. V was clipped by 3 bases and J by 6 bases, with 7 bases between them. Germline CDR1 and CDR2: SEHNR and FQNEAQ (reference sequence). The CDR3 is 12 residues long. CDR3 amino acids: CASSFLRDTQYF. The DNA of the CDR3 is TGTGCCAGCAGCTTCCTACGGGATACGCAGTATTTT.

The V call is TRBV5-1, the J call TRBJ2-2; 10 positions match TRBD1. CDR1 and CDR2 from the germline V gene are SGHRS and YFSETQ. The trim removed 9 bases at V and 6 bases at J, leaving 11 bases unmatched. This CDR3 contains 15 residues. CDR3 sequence reads: CATNPDRGMSGELFF. CDR3 bases: TGCGCCACCAATCCGGACAGGGGGATGTCCGGGGAGCTGTTTTTT.

This clone has just one count. The V gene is TRBV6-6, the J gene TRBJ2-1; 8 bases are shared with TRBD2. The CDR3 is 14 residues long. The junction had 7 bases not matched to a gene; V was cut back by 4 bases and J by 8 bases. Germline CDR1 reads MNHNY; CDR2 reads SVGAGI (reference sequence). This chain's CDR3 is CASSSTGGWHEQFF. CDR3 bases: TGTGCCAGCAGTTCGACGGGAGGGTGGCATGAGCAGTTCTTC.

The J gene is TRBJ1-2, the V gene TRBV19; TRBD1 agrees at 7 bases. The V and J ends lost 10 bases and 1 base, in that order; junction bases with no gene match: 9. Germline loops: CDR1 LNHDA, CDR2 SQIVND (reference sequence). CDR3 length: 14 amino acids. CDR3 in DNA: TGTGCCACCTCGGGACAGCTACTTAACTATGGCTACACCTTC. Its protein product is CATSGQLLNYGYTF. Looking up the rest from reference TRBV19 and TRBJ1-2 gives the full variable domain: DGGITQSPKYLFRKEGQNVTLSCEQNLNHDAMYWYRQDPGQGLRLIYYSQIVNDFQKGDIAEGYSVSREKKESFPLTVTSAQKNPTAFYLCATSGQLLNYGYTFGSGTRLTVV.

The chain links TRBV27 to TRBJ2-2; 7 nucleotides line up with TRBD1. Trimming took 2 bases from V and 6 from J; bases not matched to a gene: 0. The CDR3 extends over 13 amino acids. From germline, CDR1 is MNHEY and CDR2 SMNVEV (reference sequence). CDR3 nucleotide sequence: TGTGCCAGCAGTTTAGGGACAGCCGGGGAGCTGTTTTTT. Translating gives CASSLGTAGELFF.

The CDR3 region is CATRPTGGSTDTQYF. The CDR3 nucleotides are TGTGCCACCCGACCTACAGGGGGCTCCACAGATACGCAGTATTTT. The rearrangement joins TRBV10-3 to TRBJ2-3; TRBD1 agrees at 9 bases. The ends lost 10 bases at V and 2 bases at J; junction bases unmatched: 10. CDR3 length: 15 residues. Germline V CDR1 and CDR2: ENHRY, SYGVKD.

The gene calls are TRBV20-1 and TRBJ2-1, with D uncertain. Germline loops: CDR1 DFQATT, CDR2 SNEGSKA (reference sequence). Trimming took off 0 bases at V and 6 bases at J, with 3 bases between the two ends. CDR3 length: 11 amino acids. Here the CDR3 DNA reads TGCAGTGCTAGAGATAGCAATGAGCAGTTCTTC. Its translation: CSARDSNEQFF.

The genes are TRBV25-1 and TRBJ2-7, with TRBD1 matching 7 bases. The length of the CDR3 is 14 residues. CDR1 is MGHDK, CDR2 SYGVNS, per germline. V lost 1 base to trimming and J lost 5 bases; unmatched junction nucleotides: 5. The CDR3 sequence is CASSESRGRNEQYF. The CDR3 region has the DNA TGTGCCAGCAGTGAATCGAGGGGGCGTAACGAGCAGTACTTC.

The chain joins TRBV6-5 to TRBJ2-1; D is possibly TRBD2 (6 bases). In germline, CDR1 is MNHEY, CDR2 SVGAGI. There are 15 residues in the CDR3. The V gene lost 6 bases and the J gene lost 2 bases, with 14 bases spanning the gap. The CDR3 nucleotides are TGTGCCAGCAGGACCGGGGGACTCCCCTACAATGAGCAGTTCTTC. Translation: CASRTGGLPYNEQFF.

The V and J genes are TRBV2 and TRBJ2-7, with 7 nucleotides matching TRBD1. The CDR3 spans 13 residues. Per the germline V gene, CDR1 is SNHLY and CDR2 is FYNNEI. Unmatched junction bases numbered 5, after V lost 5 bases and J lost 4 bases. The CDR3 region has the DNA TGTGCCAGCAGTAGGGGACAGTCATACGAGCAGTACTTC. The encoded protein is CASSRGQSYEQYF.

V usage is TRBV28 and J usage is TRBJ2-2; no reliable D call. Germline-derived CDR1 and CDR2 are MDHEN and SYDVKM. This CDR3 spans 16 amino acids. V was trimmed by 1 base and J by 0 bases, leaving 9 bases between them. The CDR3 protein is CASSLYEPTNTGELFF. The CDR3 DNA sequence: TGTGCCAGCAGTTTATACGAGCCTACGAACACCGGGGAGCTGTTTTTT.

The rearrangement links TRBV10-3 to TRBJ1-1; a possible D gene is TRBD1 (5 bases). From germline, CDR1 is ENHRY and CDR2 SYGVKD. V was pared by 2 bases and J by 6 bases, with 7 bases between. The CDR3 runs 12 residues. CDR3 bases: TGTGCCATCAGTGAGCGGGGGGCTGAAGCTTTCTTT. This encodes CAISERGAEAFF.

V usage is TRBV19 and J usage is TRBJ2-7; 7 bases fit TRBD1. Germline CDR1 LNHDA, CDR2 SQIVND (reference sequence). The V and J ends lost 3 bases and 3 bases, in that order; junction bases with no gene match: 5. The CDR3 has 14 residues. The CDR3 nucleotides are TGTGCCAGTAGTATTATGGGACAGAACTACGAGCAGTACTTC. Residues: CASSIMGQNYEQYF.

The V call is TRBV10-2, the J call TRBJ1-1, with D uncertain. There are 15 residues in the CDR3. Germline V CDR1 and CDR2: WSHSY, SAAADI. With 3 bases removed from V and 0 bases from J, the gap between germline ends came to 11 bases. Here the CDR3 reads CASSDYDSMNTEAFF. The DNA of the CDR3 is TGCGCCAGCAGTGACTACGATTCCATGAACACTGAAGCTTTCTTT.

The chain couples TRBV6-5 to TRBJ2-1, with a possible D match to TRBD1 (5 bases). Germline loops: CDR1 MNHEY, CDR2 SVGAGI. V was trimmed by 0 bases and J by 4 bases, leaving 10 bases between them. The length of the CDR3 is 15 residues. CDR3 sequence reads: CASSYSIGVYNEQFF. In DNA form, the CDR3 reads TGTGCCAGCAGTTACTCGATAGGGGTATACAATGAGCAGTTCTTC.

This chain links TRBV9 with TRBJ2-7, with a tentative D call TRBD1 (6 bases). V gave up 5 bases and J gave up 2 bases, with 14 bases separating them. Germline assignment: CDR1 SGDLS and CDR2 YYNGEE. The CDR3 spans 14 residues. CDR3 sequence reads: CASSPHGTTYEQYF. CDR3 DNA: TGTGCCAGCAGTCCTCACGGGACAACCTACGAGCAGTACTTC. The whole variable domain, remainder taken from reference TRBV9 and TRBJ2-7, is DSGVTQTPKHLITATGQRVTLRCSPRSGDLSVYWYQQSLDQGLQFLIQYYNGEERAKGNILERFSAQQFPDLHSELNLSSLELGDSALYFCASSPHGTTYEQYFGPGTRLTVT.

The chain joins TRBV6-1 to TRBJ2-5; the D gene is possibly TRBD1 (6 bases). Per the germline V gene, CDR1 is MNHNS and CDR2 is SASEGT. Trimming left V 2 bases short and J 2 bases short, with 6 bases between. The length of the CDR3 is 13 residues. The CDR3 DNA reads TGTGCCAGCAGTGAACAGGGGCAAGAGACCCAGTACTTC. It yields the protein CASSEQGQETQYF.

The chain recombines TRBV2 with TRBJ1-5, with unresolved D. CDR3 length: 15 amino acids. Germline V CDR1 and CDR2: SNHLY, FYNNEI. The germline V and J ends were trimmed by 3 bases and 3 bases, with 12 bases remaining between them. CDR3 amino acids: CASSDSSGNNQPQHF. In DNA form, the CDR3 reads TGTGCCAGCAGTGACAGTTCAGGAAACAATCAGCCCCAGCATTTT.

The rearrangement joins TRBV13 to TRBJ1-1; D is unresolved. The CDR3 loop spans 13 amino acids. Germline assignment: CDR1 PRHDT and CDR2 FYEKMQ (reference sequence). The V and J ends lost 6 bases and 1 base respectively, with 9 bases between them. The CDR3 spells CASRFLSNTEAFF. For the CDR3, the DNA is TGTGCCAGCAGATTCCTCTCGAACACTGAAGCTTTCTTT.